This T cell receptor beta chain derives from a study of T-cell reconstitution after alpha-beta-depleted transplantation in children. CDR1 is SGHDT and CDR2 is YYEEEE in the germline V gene. Trimming left V 0 bases short and J 1 base short, with 16 bases between. The CDR3 runs to 17 residues. This clonotype was seen ten or more times. As yet, its antigen is unknown. Findings and limits, study-wide: Once a year had passed after transplant, T-cell counts and diversity came mostly from newly produced T cells.

Unique molecular identifiers were used in preparing the TCRbeta library. In TCRdb, the PCR reads were re-called with MiXCR into one record per CDR3 protein. The sample has 250,000 to 300,000 distinct CDR3 sequences; over 7% are singletons. V and J are TRBV5-6 and TRBJ1-2, with D uncertain. Sequencing was performed on peripheral blood, taken 360 days after TCRalphabeta/CD19-depleted stem cell transplant. The source of this sequence is a female patient aged 2-15 years who had a stem cell transplant for Fanconi anemia, so the T cells may come from the graft donor. The CDR3 region has the DNA TGTGCCAGCAGCTTGGAGTGGTCTGGGTCACTTAACTATGGCTACACCTTC. Protein sequence: CASSLEWSGSLNYGYTF.